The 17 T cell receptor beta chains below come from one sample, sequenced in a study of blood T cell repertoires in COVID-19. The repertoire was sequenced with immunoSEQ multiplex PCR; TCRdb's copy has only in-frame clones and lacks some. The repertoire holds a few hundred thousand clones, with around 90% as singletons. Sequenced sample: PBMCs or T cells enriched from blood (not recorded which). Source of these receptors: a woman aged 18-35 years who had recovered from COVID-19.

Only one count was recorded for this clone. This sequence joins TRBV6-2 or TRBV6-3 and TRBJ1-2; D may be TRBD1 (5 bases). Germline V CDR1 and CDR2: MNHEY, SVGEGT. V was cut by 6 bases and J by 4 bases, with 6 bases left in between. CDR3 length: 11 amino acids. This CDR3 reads CASSDSYGYTF. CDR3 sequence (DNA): TGTGCCAGCAGCGACAGCTATGGCTACACCTTC.

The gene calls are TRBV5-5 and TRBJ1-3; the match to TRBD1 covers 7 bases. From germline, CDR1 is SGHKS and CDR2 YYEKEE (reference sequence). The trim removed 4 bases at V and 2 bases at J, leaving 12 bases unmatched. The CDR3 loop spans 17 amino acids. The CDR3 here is CASSSGSTGIPGNTIYF. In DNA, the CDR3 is TGTGCCAGCAGCAGCGGCTCGACAGGGATCCCTGGAAACACCATATATTTT.

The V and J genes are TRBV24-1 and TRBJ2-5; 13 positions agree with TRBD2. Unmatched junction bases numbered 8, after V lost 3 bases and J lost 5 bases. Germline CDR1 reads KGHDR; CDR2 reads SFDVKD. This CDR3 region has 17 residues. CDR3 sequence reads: CATSDAGLAGTGETQYF. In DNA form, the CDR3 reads TGTGCCACCAGTGATGCGGGACTAGCGGGGACAGGGGAGACCCAGTACTTC.

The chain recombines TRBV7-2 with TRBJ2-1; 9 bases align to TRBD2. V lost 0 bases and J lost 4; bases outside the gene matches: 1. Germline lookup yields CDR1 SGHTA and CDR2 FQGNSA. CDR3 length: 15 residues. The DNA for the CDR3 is TGTGCCAGCAGCTTAGCAGCGGGAGGTTACAATGAGCAGTTCTTC. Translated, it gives CASSLAAGGYNEQFF.

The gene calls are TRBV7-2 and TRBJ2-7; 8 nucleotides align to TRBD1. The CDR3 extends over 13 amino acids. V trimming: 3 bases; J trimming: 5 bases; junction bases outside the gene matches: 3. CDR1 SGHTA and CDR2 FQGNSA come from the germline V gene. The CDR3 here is CASSLGTGDEQYF. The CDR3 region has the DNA TGTGCCAGCAGCTTGGGGACAGGAGACGAGCAGTACTTC. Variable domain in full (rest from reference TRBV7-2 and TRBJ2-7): GAGVSQSPSNKVTEKGKDVELRCDPISGHTALYWYRQSLGQGLEFLIYFQGNSAPDKSGLPSDRFSAERTGGSVSTLTIQRTQQEDSAVYLCASSLGTGDEQYFGPGTRLTVT.

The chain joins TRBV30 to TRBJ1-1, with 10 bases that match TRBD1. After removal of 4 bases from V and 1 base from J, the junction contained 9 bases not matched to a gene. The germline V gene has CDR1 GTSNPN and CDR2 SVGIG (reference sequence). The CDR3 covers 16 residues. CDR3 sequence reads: CAWTNLRTGGNTEAFF. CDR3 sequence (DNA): TGTGCCTGGACCAATCTGAGGACAGGGGGGAACACTGAAGCTTTCTTT.

The CDR3 region is CASSLVAGNSYNEQFF. The CDR3 nucleotides read TGTGCCAGCAGTCTAGTGGCAGGGAACTCCTACAATGAGCAGTTCTTC. V and J are TRBV7-9 and TRBJ2-1; perhaps TRBD1 as D (5 bases). This CDR3 has 16 amino acids. Trimming took 6 bases from V and 0 from J, leaving 15 bases between them. Germline V CDR1 and CDR2: SEHNR, FQNEAQ (reference sequence). Full variable domain (rest looked up from reference TRBV7-9 and TRBJ2-1): DTGVSQNPRHKITKRGQNVTFRCDPISEHNRLYWYRQTLGQGPEFLTYFQNEAQLEKSRLLSDRFSAERPKGSFSTLEIQRTEQGDSAMYLCASSLVAGNSYNEQFFGPGTRLTVL.

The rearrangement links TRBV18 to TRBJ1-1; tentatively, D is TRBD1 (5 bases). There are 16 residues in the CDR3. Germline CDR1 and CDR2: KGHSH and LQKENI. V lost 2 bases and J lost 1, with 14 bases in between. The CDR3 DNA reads TGTGCCAGCTCACCAGGGGCTCCCGCAACGAACACTGAAGCTTTCTTT. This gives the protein CASSPGAPATNTEAFF.

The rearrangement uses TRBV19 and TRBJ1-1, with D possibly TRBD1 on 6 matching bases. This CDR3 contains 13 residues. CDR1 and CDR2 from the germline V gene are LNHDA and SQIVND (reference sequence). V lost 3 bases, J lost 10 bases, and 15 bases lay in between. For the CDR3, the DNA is TGTGCCAGTAGTATGAGGGGGGGTTTAGGAGCTTTCTTT. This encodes CASSMRGGLGAFF. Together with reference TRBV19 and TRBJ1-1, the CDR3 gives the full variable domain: DGGITQSPKYLFRKEGQNVTLSCEQNLNHDAMYWYRQDPGQGLRLIYYSQIVNDFQKGDIAEGYSVSREKKESFPLTVTSAQKNPTAFYLCASSMRGGLGAFFGQGTRLTVV.

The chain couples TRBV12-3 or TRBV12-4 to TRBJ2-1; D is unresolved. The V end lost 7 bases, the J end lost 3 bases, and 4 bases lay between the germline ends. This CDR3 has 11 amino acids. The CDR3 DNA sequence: TGTGCCAGCACTAACTACAATGAGCAGTTCTTC. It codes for CASTNYNEQFF.

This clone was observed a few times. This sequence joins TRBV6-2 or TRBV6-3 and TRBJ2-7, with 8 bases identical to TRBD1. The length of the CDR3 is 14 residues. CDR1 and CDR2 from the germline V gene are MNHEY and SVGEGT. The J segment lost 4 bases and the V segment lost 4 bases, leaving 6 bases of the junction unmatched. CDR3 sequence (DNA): TGTGCCAGCAGTTCCGGGACAGGACCTTACGAGCAGTACTTC. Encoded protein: CASSSGTGPYEQYF.

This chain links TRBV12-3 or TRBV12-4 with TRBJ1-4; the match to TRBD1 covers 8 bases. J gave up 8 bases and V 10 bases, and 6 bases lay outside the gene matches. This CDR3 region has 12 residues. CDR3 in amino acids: CATQGAGEKLFF. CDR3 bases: TGTGCCACCCAGGGGGCTGGAGAAAAACTGTTTTTT.

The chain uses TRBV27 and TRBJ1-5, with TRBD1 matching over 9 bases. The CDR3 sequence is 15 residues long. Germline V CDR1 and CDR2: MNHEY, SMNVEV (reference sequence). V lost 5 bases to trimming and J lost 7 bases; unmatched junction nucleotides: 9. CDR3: CASSPGTGSWQPQHF. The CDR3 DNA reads TGTGCCAGCAGTCCGGGGACAGGGTCATGGCAGCCCCAGCATTTT.

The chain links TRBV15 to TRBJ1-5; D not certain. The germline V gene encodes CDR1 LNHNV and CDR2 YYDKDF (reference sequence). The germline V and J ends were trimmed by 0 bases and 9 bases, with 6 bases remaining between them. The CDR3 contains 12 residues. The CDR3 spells CATSRDARPQHF. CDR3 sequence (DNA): TGTGCCACCAGCAGAGATGCGCGGCCCCAGCATTTT.

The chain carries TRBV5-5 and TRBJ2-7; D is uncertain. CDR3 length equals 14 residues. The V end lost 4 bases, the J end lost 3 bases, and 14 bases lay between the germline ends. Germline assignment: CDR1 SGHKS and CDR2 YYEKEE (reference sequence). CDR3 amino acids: CASSLTGIDYEQYF. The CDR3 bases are TGTGCCAGCAGCCTGACGGGTATCGACTACGAGCAGTACTTC.

CDR3: CASSLTGGGEKLFF. The DNA of the CDR3 is TGTGCCAGCAGCTTAACAGGGGGTGGGGAAAAACTGTTTTTT. The chain combines TRBV11-2 with TRBJ1-4; 8 positions match TRBD1. V lost 2 bases to trimming and J lost 8 bases; unmatched junction nucleotides: 4. This CDR3 region has 14 residues. Germline-derived CDR1 and CDR2 are SGHAT and FQNNGV. The full variable domain, rest sourced from reference TRBV11-2 and TRBJ1-4, is EAGVAQSPRYKIIEKRQSVAFWCNPISGHATLYWYQQILGQGPKLLIQFQNNGVVDDSQLPKDRFSAERLKGVDSTLKIQPAKLEDSAVYLCASSLTGGGEKLFFGSGTQLSVL.

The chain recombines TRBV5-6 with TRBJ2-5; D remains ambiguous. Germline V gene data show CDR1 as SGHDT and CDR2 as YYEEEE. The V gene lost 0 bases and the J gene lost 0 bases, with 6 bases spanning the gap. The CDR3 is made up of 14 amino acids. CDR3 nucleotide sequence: TGTGCCAGCAGCTTGGACAGAAACCAAGAGACCCAGTACTTC. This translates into CASSLDRNQETQYF.